Below are 27 T cell receptor beta chains sequenced from a single sample in a study of T cells after yellow fever vaccination. TCRdb re-called the 5' RACE reads through MiXCR, storing one row per CDR3 protein. This table has about 340,000 distinct CDR3 sequences, around 4.1% appearing once. The sample in question was PBMCs, obtained 5 days after the yellow fever booster vaccination. The receptors here all came from a man aged 18 to 30 who received the YFV17D yellow fever vaccine.

The rearrangement links TRBV27 to TRBJ2-7; D is unresolved. CDR3 length: 13 amino acids. V dropped 2 bases and J dropped 2 bases, with 7 bases sitting between them. From germline, CDR1 is MNHEY and CDR2 SMNVEV (reference sequence). The CDR3 protein is CASSLRLTYEQYF. Here the CDR3 DNA reads TGTGCCAGCAGTTTAAGGCTAACCTACGAGCAGTACTTC.

There are many counts of this clonotype. This chain connects TRBV5-1 to TRBJ2-5; 9 positions match TRBD2. The CDR3 loop spans 15 amino acids. The germline V gene has CDR1 SGHRS and CDR2 YFSETQ. V was pared by 4 bases and J by 0 bases, with 4 bases of the junction left unmatched. The CDR3 reads CASSPAGGYQETQYF. CDR3 coding DNA: TGCGCCAGCAGCCCAGCGGGGGGTTACCAAGAGACCCAGTACTTC.

This clonotype was observed a few times. The rearrangement links TRBV6-2 or TRBV6-3 to TRBJ2-1, with TRBD2 as a possible D gene (5 bases). Trimming took 0 bases from V and 4 from J, leaving 10 bases between them. The CDR3 contains 15 residues. Germline values: CDR1 MNHEY, CDR2 SVGEGT. The CDR3 is CASSYSRGLYNEQFF. CDR3 sequence (DNA): TGTGCCAGCAGTTACTCTCGAGGGCTTTACAATGAGCAGTTCTTC.

J is TRBJ2-2 and V is TRBV29-1; D call uncertain. Between the trimmed V and J ends, which lost 7 bases and 1 base, there was a span of 7 bases. This CDR3 spans 12 amino acids. From germline, CDR1 is SQVTM and CDR2 ANQGSEA. The CDR3, as DNA: TGCAGCGGGATGTGGAACACCGGGGAGCTGTTTTTT. Encoded protein: CSGMWNTGELFF.

This clonotype was seen a handful of times. This chain links TRBV6-4 with TRBJ1-6; perhaps TRBD1 as D (6 bases). Germline assignment: CDR1 MRHNA and CDR2 SNTAGT. This CDR3 contains 17 residues. Trimming removed 8 bases at V and 3 bases at J, with 20 bases between. CDR3 residues: CASAPYAGGGYNSPLHF. In DNA, the CDR3 is TGTGCCAGCGCCCCGTATGCGGGGGGCGGCTATAATTCACCCCTCCACTTT.

This clonotype was counted many times. The V call is TRBV2, the J call TRBJ1-5; tentative D call: TRBD1 (6 bases). Looked up from germline, CDR1 is SNHLY and CDR2 is FYNNEI. V shed 5 bases and J shed 5 bases, with 7 bases lying between them. The CDR3 length is 12 residues. The CDR3 coding sequence is TGTGCCAGCAGTAAGGGGGATCAGCCCCAGCATTTT. It specifies CASSKGDQPQHF.

The CDR3 DNA sequence: TGTGCCAGCAGCGAGGGGGCGGGGAGCACCGGGGAGCTGTTTTTT. Translating gives CASSEGAGSTGELFF. This chain links TRBV7-2 with TRBJ2-2, with D maybe TRBD1 (7 bases). This CDR3 comprises 15 residues. In germline, CDR1 is SGHTA, CDR2 FQGNSA. V lost 5 bases, J lost 4 bases, and 14 bases lay in between. Full variable domain (missing parts from reference TRBV7-2 and TRBJ2-2): GAGVSQSPSNKVTEKGKDVELRCDPISGHTALYWYRQSLGQGLEFLIYFQGNSAPDKSGLPSDRFSAERTGGSVSTLTIQRTQQEDSAVYLCASSEGAGSTGELFFGEGSRLTVL.

The chain employs TRBV6-5 and TRBJ1-3; D might be TRBD1 (6 bases). CDR3 length: 13 amino acids. V gave up 3 bases and J gave up 4 bases, with 7 bases separating them. Germline CDR1 reads MNHEY; CDR2 reads SVGAGI. The CDR3 DNA is TGTGCCAGCAGTTATACAGGGGGAAACACCATATATTTT. Protein: CASSYTGGNTIYF.

At least ten counts were recorded for this clonotype. The chain is built from TRBV6-1 and TRBJ1-5, with D unresolved. Germline V gives CDR1 MNHNS, CDR2 SASEGT. V was shortened by 3 bases and J by 4 bases, with 10 bases between the two germline ends. This CDR3 is built from 14 residues. In nucleotides, the CDR3 is TGTGCCAGCAGTGAGGGGATGGGGAATCAGCCCCAGCATTTT. Translating it yields CASSEGMGNQPQHF.

This clonotype was found a few times. The chain is built from TRBV18 and TRBJ2-7; no clear D. The CDR3 runs 12 residues. Germline lookup yields CDR1 KGHSH and CDR2 LQKENI. V was pared by 2 bases and J by 5 bases, with 7 bases between. The CDR3 reads CASSPERDEQYF. The CDR3 bases are TGTGCCAGCTCACCAGAACGAGACGAGCAGTACTTC.

Only a few counts were recorded for this clonotype. V and J are TRBV5-1 and TRBJ1-1, with D perhaps matching TRBD1 (5 bases). This CDR3 has 15 residues. Trimming left V 3 bases short and J 5 bases short, with 17 bases between. Germline lookup yields CDR1 SGHRS and CDR2 YFSETQ. As DNA, the CDR3 is TGCGCCAGCAGCTGGGGGTCTGCGGGTTGGACTGAAGCTTTCTTT. Amino acid sequence: CASSWGSAGWTEAFF.

This chain uses TRBV7-2 with TRBJ2-1, with TRBD1 as a possible D gene (6 bases). In germline, CDR1 is SGHTA, CDR2 FQGNSA. This CDR3 spans 12 amino acids. V was cut by 2 bases and J by 9 bases, with 8 bases left in between. The CDR3 bases are TGTGCCAGCAGCTTACTGGGGGCTGAGCAGTTCTTC. It specifies CASSLLGAEQFF. The full variable domain, completed using reference TRBV7-2 and TRBJ2-1, is GAGVSQSPSNKVTEKGKDVELRCDPISGHTALYWYRQSLGQGLEFLIYFQGNSAPDKSGLPSDRFSAERTGGSVSTLTIQRTQQEDSAVYLCASSLLGAEQFFGPGTRLTVL.

Many counts were recorded for this clonotype. The chain couples TRBV20-1 to TRBJ2-5; 15 nucleotides match TRBD2. This CDR3 is 16 amino acids long. Germline CDR1 DFQATT, CDR2 SNEGSKA (reference sequence). After removal of 5 bases from V and 4 bases from J, the junction contained 8 bases not matched to a gene. DNA for the CDR3: TGCAGTGCTGGACTAGCGGGGGGGCCTGGGTTAGAGACCCAGTACTTC. Translating it yields CSAGLAGGPGLETQYF.

The sample holds many counts of this clonotype. The chain combines TRBV6-2 or TRBV6-3 with TRBJ2-1, with D tentatively TRBD2 (5 bases). The CDR3 extends over 14 amino acids. Trimming pared 5 bases from V and 4 bases from J, leaving 12 bases between. Germline CDR1 MNHEY, CDR2 SVGEGT. The CDR3 protein is CASSMAGRYNEQFF. The CDR3 DNA follows: TGTGCCAGCAGTATGGCGGGCAGGTACAATGAGCAGTTCTTC.

This clonotype was seen ten or more times. The chain carries TRBV7-3 and TRBJ2-1, with 10 nucleotides matching TRBD2. The CDR3 has 15 amino acids. V lost 5 bases and J lost 4; bases outside the gene matches: 5. The germline CDR1 and CDR2 sequences are SGHTA and FQGTGA. CDR3 DNA sequence: TGTGCCAGCAGCCAAGGACTAGCGGCATACAATGAGCAGTTCTTC. Translation: CASSQGLAAYNEQFF.

This clonotype was counted only a few times. This chain joins TRBV30 and TRBJ1-5; no clear D. Trimming removed 0 bases at V and 1 base at J, with 4 bases between. The germline V gene has CDR1 GTSNPN and CDR2 SVGIG (reference sequence). CDR3 length: 13 residues. The CDR3 DNA reads TGTGCCTGGAGTGTGGGCAGCAATCAGCCCCAGCATTTT. Its translation is CAWSVGSNQPQHF.

The CDR3 nucleotides are TGTGCCAGCAGCCCCGCGGGGGTGGGAGAGACCCAGTACTTC. Translation gives CASSPAGVGETQYF. The chain recombines TRBV5-4 with TRBJ2-5, with 7 bases lining up with TRBD2. V shed 4 bases and J 4 bases; nucleotides not matched to a gene: 7. CDR3 length equals 14 residues. Germline CDR1 SGHNT, CDR2 YYREEE (reference sequence). Combining the CDR3 with reference TRBV5-4 and TRBJ2-5 gives the whole variable domain ETGVTQSPTHLIKTRGQQVTLRCSSQSGHNTVSWYQQALGQGPQFIFQYYREEENGRGNFPPRFSGLQFPNYSSELNVNALELDDSALYLCASSPAGVGETQYFGPGTRLLVL.

The chain employs TRBV7-2 and TRBJ2-4; D gene ambiguous. There are 18 residues in the CDR3. V was pared by 3 bases and J by 0 bases, with 18 bases between. From germline, CDR1 is SGHTA and CDR2 FQGNSA. CDR3 bases: TGTGCCAGCAGCTTGTCTTCCGGGTCCCCCGTAGCCAAAAACATTCAGTACTTC. Amino acids: CASSLSSGSPVAKNIQYF.

This clonotype was detected many times. The V call is TRBV7-6, the J call TRBJ1-4, with 7 bases that match TRBD1. The CDR3 runs 14 residues. V lost 5 bases and J lost 3; bases outside the gene matches: 3. The germline CDR1 and CDR2 sequences are SGHVS and FNYEAQ. The CDR3 spells CASSPGTANEKLFF. The CDR3 DNA follows: TGTGCCAGCAGCCCCGGGACAGCTAATGAAAAACTGTTTTTT.

The sample holds a few counts of this clonotype. This chain uses TRBV5-1 with TRBJ2-5; D may match TRBD1 or TRBD2 (5 bases each). CDR1 and CDR2 (germline): SGHRS, YFSETQ. This CDR3 spans 15 amino acids. The V end was cut by 4 bases, the J end by 1 base, with 14 bases between. CDR3 in amino acids: CASSNLGAVQETQYF. Here the CDR3 DNA reads TGCGCCAGCAGCAACCTCGGGGCGGTCCAAGAGACCCAGTACTTC.

The rearrangement joins TRBV5-1 to TRBJ2-5, with 8 bases fitting TRBD2. V was pared by 7 bases and J by 0 bases, with 8 bases of the junction left unmatched. This CDR3 region has 15 residues. Germline V gene sequence: CDR1 SGHRS, CDR2 YFSETQ. DNA for the CDR3: TGCGCCAGCGCCTACCGGGGGGGGAACCAAGAGACCCAGTACTTC. Amino acids: CASAYRGGNQETQYF. The full variable domain, its missing parts supplied by reference TRBV5-1 and TRBJ2-5, is KAGVTQTPRYLIKTRGQQVTLSCSPISGHRSVSWYQQTPGQGLQFLFEYFSETQRNKGNFPGRFSGRQFSNSRSEMNVSTLELGDSALYLCASAYRGGNQETQYFGPGTRLLVL.

This clonotype was counted many times. V is TRBV7-2 and J is TRBJ2-7, with 8 bases lining up with TRBD1. CDR3 length: 14 amino acids. The V and J ends lost 5 bases and 4 bases, in that order; junction bases with no gene match: 7. Germline V gene data show CDR1 as SGHTA and CDR2 as FQGNSA. The CDR3 here is CASSPTGVIYEQYF. Here the CDR3 DNA reads TGTGCCAGCAGCCCGACAGGGGTGATATACGAGCAGTACTTC.

The chain carries TRBV9 and TRBJ2-5, with a possible D match to TRBD1 (5 bases). The CDR3 is made up of 17 amino acids. In germline, CDR1 is SGDLS, CDR2 YYNGEE. V was shortened by 0 bases and J by 2 bases, with 17 bases between the two germline ends. CDR3 loop: CASSVGPQGGLQETQYF. The CDR3, as DNA: TGTGCCAGCAGCGTAGGACCGCAGGGTGGCCTACAAGAGACCCAGTACTTC.

The rearrangement joins TRBV2 to TRBJ1-2; no reliable D call. This CDR3 contains 14 residues. Trimming stripped 2 bases from V and 4 bases from J, with 11 bases between. Germline values: CDR1 SNHLY, CDR2 FYNNEI. Written as DNA, the CDR3 is TGTGCCAGCAGTGAAACAACGTATCCCTATGGCTACACCTTC. Translation gives CASSETTYPYGYTF.

This clonotype was detected only a few times. This chain links TRBV6-5 with TRBJ2-2, with 7 bases identical to TRBD1. V lost 2 bases and J lost 4; bases outside the gene matches: 1. The CDR3 consists of 14 residues. Germline values: CDR1 MNHEY, CDR2 SVGAGI. The CDR3 here is CASSYDRATGELFF. DNA for the CDR3: TGTGCCAGCAGTTACGACAGGGCCACCGGGGAGCTGTTTTTT.

The table lists this clonotype with many counts. The rearrangement links TRBV5-4 to TRBJ1-1; TRBD1 aligns across 11 bases. The trim removed 7 bases at V and 1 base at J, leaving 0 bases unmatched. Germline assignment: CDR1 SGHNT and CDR2 YYREEE (reference sequence). The CDR3 consists of 13 residues. The CDR3 sequence: CASGQGANTEAFF. In DNA, the CDR3 is TGTGCCAGCGGACAGGGGGCGAACACTGAAGCTTTCTTT.

The sample holds a few counts of this clonotype. The chain links TRBV2 to TRBJ1-5; a weak D match, TRBD1 (6 bases). Germline CDR1 and CDR2: SNHLY and FYNNEI. V gave up 5 bases and J gave up 0 bases, with 17 bases separating them. The CDR3 extends over 17 amino acids. CDR3 sequence reads: CASSSGDLGGSNQPQHF. CDR3 in DNA: TGTGCCAGCAGTAGCGGAGACTTAGGGGGTAGCAATCAGCCCCAGCATTTT.